These T cell receptor beta chains were read from a single sample in a study of T-cell memory formation after mild COVID-19. Via MiXCR, TCRdb re-called the 5' RACE reads, giving one row per CDR3 protein. The repertoire holds under 350,000 distinct CDR3 sequences, with 15% to 20% as singletons. Sequencing was done on a sample of PBMCs or a T cell subset sorted from them (not recorded which). These TCRs come from a man between 18 and 35 years old who had mild COVID-19 (a few samples of this study predate the infection). Cell type and time point are not known. Both conserved end residues are part of each CDR3. D genes are given only for firm matches. Rows may omit the clone size; those that give it use once, few, many or a size class.

.	TRBV6-2/TRBV6-3	.	TRBJ1-2	TGTGCCAGCAGTTACCGAATTACAGGGGGCTACACCTTC	CASSYRITGGYTF
TRBD1	TRBV4-1	few	TRBJ1-5	TGCGCCAGCAGCCAAGATCAGGGACAGGGGAGACAGCCCCAGCATTTT	CASSQDQGQGRQPQHF
.	TRBV4-1	.	TRBJ2-5	TGCGCCAGCAGCCATATAGCGGAGTACCAAGAGACCCAGTACTTC	CASSHIAEYQETQYF
.	TRBV7-2	.	TRBJ1-4	TGTGCCAGCAGCGAGGGGTTCGCGTATGAAAAACTGTTTTTT	CASSEGFAYEKLFF
TRBD2	TRBV10-2	.	TRBJ2-5	TGCGCCAGCCTTTTAGCGGGGGAAGAGACCCAGTACTTC	CASLLAGEETQYF
.	TRBV4-1	.	TRBJ1-1	TGCGCCAGCAGCCAAAGTTGGGGGGAAAGGGGAACTGAAGCTTTCTTT	CASSQSWGERGTEAFF
.	TRBV18	.	TRBJ2-5	TGTGCCAGCTCTACCCAACACCAAGAGACCCAGTACTTC	CASSTQHQETQYF
TRBD1	TRBV6-2/TRBV6-3	few	TRBJ2-7	TGTGCCATCGCGACAGGGTCCTACGAGCAGTACTTC	CAIATGSYEQYF
.	TRBV5-1	few	TRBJ1-1	TGCGCCAGCAGCACTGATCCGAACACTGAAGCTTTCTTT	CASSTDPNTEAFF
.	TRBV5-4	.	TRBJ1-1	TGTGCCAGCAGCGATTGGACAGCTAAGCACACTGAAGCTTTCTTT	CASSDWTAKHTEAFF
.	TRBV2	few	TRBJ1-1	TGTGCCAGCTCAGTCCTCGGAACTGAAGCTTTCTTT	CASSVLGTEAFF
.	TRBV4-1	few	TRBJ2-3	TGCGCCAGTACCGTTTGGTCCCAACCCACCACAGATACGCAGTATTTT	CASTVWSQPTTDTQYF
.	TRBV12-3/TRBV12-4	few	TRBJ2-2	TGTGCCAGCAGTACAGGGTGGACCGGGGAGCTGTTTTTT	CASSTGWTGELFF
.	TRBV16	.	TRBJ2-5	TGTGCCAGCAGCCAATCAGGAGAGACCCAGTACTTC	CASSQSGETQYF
TRBD1	TRBV12-3/TRBV12-4	.	TRBJ1-5	TGTGCCAGAAAACAGGGGGCCGAAGAGCCCCAGCATTTT	CARKQGAEEPQHF
TRBD1	TRBV5-6	few	TRBJ1-1	TGTGCCAGCAGCGAAGCGGTGAAGGGGGCTCCTGAAGCTTTCTTT	CASSEAVKGAPEAFF
TRBD1	TRBV7-2	.	TRBJ2-4	TGTGCCAGCAGCTCCGGAAGTCCGGGACAGTACATTCAGTACTTC	CASSSGSPGQYIQYF
.	TRBV7-8	.	TRBJ2-2	TGTGCCAGCGTAACCGGGGAGCTGTTTTTT	CASVTGELFF
.	TRBV10-3	many	TRBJ2-7	TGTGCCATCAGTATGACCTACGAGCAGTACTTC	CAISMTYEQYF
.	TRBV3-1	.	TRBJ2-5	TGTGCCAGCAGCCCCTCCCTCCGGGAGACCCAGTACTTC	CASSPSLRETQYF
TRBD2	TRBV5-1	.	TRBJ2-3	TGCGCCAGCAGCCACGGACTAGCGGGGTCTAGCACAGATACGCAGTATTTT	CASSHGLAGSSTDTQYF
.	TRBV4-3	few	TRBJ2-2	TGCGCCAGCAGCCCCACCGGAGTAGGGAGCACCGGGGAGCTGTTTTTT	CASSPTGVGSTGELFF
.	TRBV6-2/TRBV6-3	few	TRBJ2-1	TGTGCCAGCAGTTACGGTACTCCCAATGAGCAGTTCTTC	CASSYGTPNEQFF
.	TRBV4-3	many	TRBJ2-2	TGCGCCAGCAGCCAAGAGCTAGCGATGAACACCGGGGAGCTGTTTTTT	CASSQELAMNTGELFF
.	TRBV6-5	.	TRBJ2-2	TGTGCCAGCAGTTTCCAACCCTCACCTTCGACCGGGGAGCTGTTTTTT	CASSFQPSPSTGELFF
.	TRBV6-5	few	TRBJ2-7	TGTGCCAGCAGTTCCCCGCAGGGCTTTACCTACGAGCAGTACTTC	CASSSPQGFTYEQYF
TRBD2	TRBV24-1	many	TRBJ2-3	TGTGCCACCAGTGATTTGAAGCGGGGGGGTGAAGATACGCAGTATTTT	CATSDLKRGGEDTQYF
.	TRBV5-1	few	TRBJ2-3	TGCGCCAGCAGCTTGGCCCTGGACCTGGACGCAGGGAGTTCATATTTT	CASSLALDLDAGSSYF
.	TRBV20-1	.	TRBJ2-3	TGCAGTGCCGACCCCCTAGCGTCCGGCACAGATACGCAGTATTTT	CSADPLASGTDTQYF
.	TRBV4-1	.	TRBJ2-5	TGCGCCAGCAGCCAAGAATTTCGCAGCGAGACCCAGTACTTC	CASSQEFRSETQYF
TRBD1	TRBV5-5	few	TRBJ1-4	TGTGCCAGCAGCGACACAGGGGGCTCTGAAAAACTGTTTTTT	CASSDTGGSEKLFF
.	TRBV5-1	.	TRBJ2-1	TGCGCCAGCAGCTTGGCGCCCGGTCGGGATGAGCAGTTCTTC	CASSLAPGRDEQFF
.	TRBV7-2	few	TRBJ1-2	TGTGCCAGCAGCTTAAGGGGGTTCGGGCGGAGCGGGCGTGATCGGGGCTACACCTTC	CASSLRGFGRSGRDRGYTF
.	TRBV6-5	few	TRBJ1-2	TGTGCCAGCAGTTACTCGAACCCTCGCTATGGCTACACCTTC	CASSYSNPRYGYTF
TRBD1	TRBV28	.	TRBJ2-2	TGTGCCAGCAGGCCCGGGACAGTAACCACCGGGGAGCTGTTTTTT	CASRPGTVTTGELFF
.	TRBV5-1	few	TRBJ1-4	TGCGCCAGCAGCTTGAGGCGGGCGGATGAAAAACTGTTTTTT	CASSLRRADEKLFF
TRBD1	TRBV12-3/TRBV12-4	few	TRBJ2-3	TGTGCCAGCAGCCTCGACAGGGTCGACACAGATACGCAGTATTTT	CASSLDRVDTDTQYF
TRBD1	TRBV18	few	TRBJ1-5	TGTGCCAGCTCAGACCACAGGGGGCTAATGCAGCCCCAGCATTTT	CASSDHRGLMQPQHF
.	TRBV7-6	few	TRBJ2-3	TGTGCCAGCAGCTTAGGAAAAGAGCGGTTCAGCACAGATACGCAGTATTTT	CASSLGKERFSTDTQYF
TRBD2	TRBV5-1	few	TRBJ2-5	TGCGCCAGCAGCGCGCCGGGACTAGCGGGGTCTCGGACCCAGTACTTC	CASSAPGLAGSRTQYF
.	TRBV4-1	few	TRBJ2-3	TGCGCCAGCAGCCAAGAAACAGGAATCACAGATACGCAGTATTTT	CASSQETGITDTQYF
.	TRBV7-2	many	TRBJ2-1	TGTGCCAGCAGCCCCCCGGGGGCGGGCTATGAGCAGTTCTTC	CASSPPGAGYEQFF
.	TRBV6-6	many	TRBJ2-3	TGTGCCAGCAGTTACACGCCGACAGGGGAGGGGAGCACAGATACGCAGTATTTT	CASSYTPTGEGSTDTQYF
.	TRBV4-2	many	TRBJ1-4	TGTGCCAGCAGCCAAGAGACAGCTAATGAAAAACTGTTTTTT	CASSQETANEKLFF
.	TRBV7-9	few	TRBJ2-2	TGTGCCAGCAGCTTAACCCGAATCTCGTCGGAGCTGTTTTTT	CASSLTRISSELFF
.	TRBV10-3	few	TRBJ2-3	TGTGCCATCAGAGGGGGGAGAGGCACAGATACGCAGTATTTT	CAIRGGRGTDTQYF
TRBD2	TRBV12-5	few	TRBJ2-1	TGTGCTAGTGGTTATAGCGGGGGGGTAGATGGTGAGCAGTTCTTC	CASGYSGGVDGEQFF
.	TRBV9	.	TRBJ1-1	TGTGCCAGCAGGGCTGGCGGTGAGCTTGAAGCTTTCTTT	CASRAGGELEAFF
.	TRBV4-1	few	TRBJ1-1	TGCGCCAGCAGCGCCCCCGCCTCAGTGAACACTGAAGCTTTCTTT	CASSAPASVNTEAFF
TRBD2	TRBV7-3	.	TRBJ2-3	TGTGCCAGCAGCACGACTAGCTCAGGGGATACGCAGTATTTT	CASSTTSSGDTQYF
TRBD1	TRBV23-1	.	TRBJ2-2	TGCGCCAGCAGTCCCCGGGCCCCGCGGGCAGGGGGCCTTTCGGGACCCGGGGAGCTGTTTTTT	CASSPRAPRAGGLSGPGELFF
.	TRBV4-1	.	TRBJ1-6	TGCGCCAGTAACCACCCAGCCCTCCACTTT	CASNHPALHF
TRBD2	TRBV7-3	.	TRBJ2-5	TGTGCCAGCAGCTTCGCGGGGGGGTTAGGAGAGACCCAGTACTTC	CASSFAGGLGETQYF